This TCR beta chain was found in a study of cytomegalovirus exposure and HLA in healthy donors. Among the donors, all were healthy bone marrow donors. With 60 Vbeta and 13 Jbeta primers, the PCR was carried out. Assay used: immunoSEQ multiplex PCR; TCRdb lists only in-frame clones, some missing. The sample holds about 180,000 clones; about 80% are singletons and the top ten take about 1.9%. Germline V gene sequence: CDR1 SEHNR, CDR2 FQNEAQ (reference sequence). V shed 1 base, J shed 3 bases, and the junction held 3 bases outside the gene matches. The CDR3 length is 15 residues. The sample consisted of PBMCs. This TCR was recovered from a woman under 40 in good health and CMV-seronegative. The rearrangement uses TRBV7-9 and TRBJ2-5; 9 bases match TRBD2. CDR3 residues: CASSLGLAEKETQYF. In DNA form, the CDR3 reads TGTGCCAGCAGCTTAGGACTAGCGGAAAAAGAGACCCAGTACTTC.